This T cell receptor beta chain was observed in a study of T-cell memory formation after mild COVID-19. Trimming pared 4 bases from V and 0 bases from J, leaving 16 bases between. Per the germline V gene, CDR1 is MGHRA and CDR2 is YSYEKL. The CDR3 has 16 residues. This clonotype was seen at least ten times. TCRdb re-derived calls from the 5' RACE reads in MiXCR, one entry per CDR3 protein. The table records about 400,000 distinct CDR3 sequences, around 22% of them present only once. The sequenced material came from PBMCs or a T cell subset sorted from them (not recorded which). The receptor was isolated from an adult woman who had mild COVID-19 (a few samples of this study predate the infection). Cell type and time point are not known. J is TRBJ2-7 and V is TRBV4-1; no definite D call. This chain's CDR3 is CASSPYPKGYSYEQYF. The CDR3 DNA is TGCGCCAGCAGCCCTTATCCAAAGGGATACTCCTACGAGCAGTACTTC.